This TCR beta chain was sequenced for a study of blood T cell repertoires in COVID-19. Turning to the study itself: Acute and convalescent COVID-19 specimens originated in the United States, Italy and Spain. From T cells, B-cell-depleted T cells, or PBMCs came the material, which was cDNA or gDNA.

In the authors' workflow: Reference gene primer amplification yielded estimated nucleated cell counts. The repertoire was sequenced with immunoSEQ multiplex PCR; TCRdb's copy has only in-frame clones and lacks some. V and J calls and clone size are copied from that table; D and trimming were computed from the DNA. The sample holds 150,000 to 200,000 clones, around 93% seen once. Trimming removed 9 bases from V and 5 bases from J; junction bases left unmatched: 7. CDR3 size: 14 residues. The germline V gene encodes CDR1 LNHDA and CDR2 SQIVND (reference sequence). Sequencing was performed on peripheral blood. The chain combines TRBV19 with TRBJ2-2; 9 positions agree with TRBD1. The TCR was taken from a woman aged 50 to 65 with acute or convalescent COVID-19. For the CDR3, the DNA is TGTGCCAGCCGGGACAGGGCGGGAACCGGGGAGCTGTTTTTT. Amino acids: CASRDRAGTGELFF.